These T cell receptor beta chains were read from a single sample in a study of blood T cell repertoires in COVID-19. Produced via immunoSEQ multiplex PCR; TCRdb's table is partial and in-frame only. The repertoire has about 360,000 clones, around 87% of them found once; the top ten carry roughly 2%. Sample: PBMCs or T cells enriched from blood (not recorded which). The receptors were sampled from a man aged 35-49 years in a cohort exposed to, infected with or recovered from COVID-19 (not recorded which). CDR3s include the opening cysteine and the closing phenylalanine or tryptophan. A D gene is named only where the DNA matches it firmly. Expanded clones get a size class; other rows say once, few or many, or leave the size out.

TRBJ2-7 | . | . | TRBV30 | CAWSRSYEQYF | TGTGCCTGGAGTCGGAGCTACGAGCAGTACTTC
TRBJ1-1 | . | once | TRBV7-9 | CASSLDLGARGTEAFF | TGTGCCAGCAGCTTAGATCTCGGGGCGCGGGGCACTGAAGCTTTCTTT
TRBJ2-1 | TRBD2 | . | TRBV19 | CATGQREVEQFF | TGTGCCACCGGGCAGCGGGAGGTTGAGCAGTTCTTC
TRBJ2-2 | . | once | TRBV5-1 | CASSLAVRVVAGELFF | TGCGCCAGCAGCTTGGCCGTGAGGGTAGTCGCCGGGGAGCTGTTTTTT
TRBJ1-4 | . | . | TRBV7-9 | CASSTSNEKLFF | TGTGCCAGCAGCACATCGAATGAAAAACTGTTTTTT
TRBJ1-2 | . | few | TRBV5-4 | CASSGGVKVDYGYTF | TGTGCCAGCAGCGGGGGCGTGAAAGTGGACTATGGCTACACCTTC
TRBJ2-2 | TRBD1 | once | TRBV2 | CASLRDRGRGELFF | TGTGCCAGCCTCCGGGACAGGGGGCGAGGGGAGCTGTTTTTT
TRBJ2-7 | TRBD1 | . | TRBV5-1 | CASSVPGTGGLSYEQYF | TGCGCCAGCAGCGTACCTGGGACAGGGGGCCTCTCCTACGAGCAGTACTTC
TRBJ2-3 | TRBD2 | . | TRBV30 | CAWTGLAGDQYSTDTQYF | TGTGCCTGGACTGGTCTAGCGGGAGATCAATATAGCACAGATACGCAGTATTTT
TRBJ2-7 | TRBD2 | . | TRBV18 | CASSVGSGREVYEQYF | TGTGCCAGCTCAGTCGGGAGCGGGAGGGAAGTATACGAGCAGTACTTC
TRBJ2-1 | TRBD1 | . | TRBV27 | CASSFLGQGYNEQFF | TGTGCCAGCAGTTTTTTGGGACAGGGATACAATGAGCAGTTCTTC
TRBJ2-7 | TRBD2 | . | TRBV7-8 | CASSLSSGSYEQYF | TGTGCCAGCAGCCTGTCTAGCGGATCCTACGAGCAGTACTTC
TRBJ1-2 | TRBD1 | . | TRBV7-3 | CASSPDRGYGYTF | TGTGCCAGCAGCCCGGACAGGGGCTATGGCTACACCTTC
TRBJ2-4 | TRBD2 | . | TRBV5-6 | CASSTALAGVGKNIQYF | TGTGCCAGCAGCACTGCACTAGCGGGAGTAGGCAAAAACATTCAGTACTTC
TRBJ2-3 | TRBD1 | . | TRBV5-8 | CASSGITGADTQYF | TGTGCCAGCAGCGGGATTACAGGGGCAGATACGCAGTATTTT
TRBJ1-2 | . | once | TRBV24-1 | CATSDPLGNYGYTF | TGTGCCACCAGTGACCCACTAGGGAACTATGGCTACACCTTC
TRBJ1-4 | TRBD1 | . | TRBV5-1 | CASSPTGTGGEKLFF | TGCGCCAGCAGCCCGACCGGGACAGGGGGGGAAAAACTGTTTTTT
TRBJ2-7 | TRBD1 | . | TRBV27 | CASSFDRGTSSYEQYF | TGTGCCAGCAGTTTCGACAGGGGGACGAGCTCCTACGAGCAGTACTTC
TRBJ1-5 | . | . | TRBV6-1 | CASSEAVRGNQPQHF | TGTGCCAGCAGTGAAGCGGTCAGGGGAAATCAGCCCCAGCATTTT
TRBJ2-6 | TRBD2 | few | TRBV5-1 | CASRLAESSGANVLTF | TGCGCCAGCAGACTAGCGGAAAGCTCTGGGGCCAACGTCCTGACTTTC
TRBJ2-3 | . | . | TRBV28 | CASSFRGSTDTQYF | TGTGCCAGCAGTTTCCGGGGGAGCACAGATACGCAGTATTTT
TRBJ1-6 | . | few | TRBV6-4 | CASSDSTLKNSPLHF | TGTGCCAGCAGTGACTCGACTCTTAAGAATTCACCCCTCCACTTT
TRBJ1-4 | . | once | TRBV4-1 | CASSLGERAAEKLFF | TGCGCCAGCAGCCTGGGGGAGCGGGCGGCTGAAAAACTGTTTTTT